This is a list of T cell receptor beta chains from one sample in a study of tumor-infiltrating lymphocytes in primary liver carcinoma. MiXCR was run by TCRdb on the multiplex PCR reads, yielding one entry per CDR3 protein. This sample yields 300,000 to 350,000 distinct CDR3 sequences, of which roughly 60% are seen a single time; over 15% belongs to the top ten. Sequencing was carried out using peripheral blood. The receptor set was obtained from a woman in her thirties with primary liver carcinoma and hepatitis B virus infection. CDR3s include the opening cysteine and the closing phenylalanine or tryptophan. The order of the fields is clone size, V gene, D gene, J gene, CDR3 protein, CDR3 DNA. The D gene is left open where the match is weak. The size of a clone is reported for some rows only, either as once, few or many, or as a class for expanded clones.

NA	TRBV6-7	NA	TRBJ2-4	CASSYSSTEVPAHAKNIQYF	TGTGCCAGCAGTTACTCGTCGACGGAAGTACCCGCTCACGCCAAAAACATTCAGTACTTC
many	TRBV6-5	TRBD2	TRBJ2-6	CASSRTRSGANVLTF	TGTGCCAGCAGTCGGACTAGGTCTGGGGCCAACGTCCTGACTTTC
many	TRBV30	NA	TRBJ1-6	CAWSVIPGNSPLHF	TGTGCCTGGAGTGTAATTCCGGGGAATTCACCCCTCCACTTT
NA	TRBV30	NA	TRBJ2-2	CAWSKGFTGELFF	TGTGCCTGGAGTAAGGGATTCACCGGGGAGCTGTTTTTT
few	TRBV12-3/TRBV12-4	TRBD2	TRBJ2-5	CASSLGGGPQETQYF	TGTGCCAGCAGTTTAGGGGGAGGGCCTCAAGAGACCCAGTACTTC
NA	TRBV12-3/TRBV12-4	NA	TRBJ2-1	CASSIYASSYNEQFF	TGTGCCAGCAGTATATACGCCAGCTCCTACAATGAGCAGTTCTTC
many	TRBV12-3/TRBV12-4	NA	TRBJ1-3	CASSPPGLFGNTIYF	TGTGCCAGCAGTCCTCCCGGCCTATTTGGAAACACCATATATTTT
NA	TRBV12-3/TRBV12-4	NA	TRBJ2-5	CTSSLEVSYNEQYF	TGTACCAGCAGTTTAGAGGTCTCCTACAATGAGCAGTACTTC
few	TRBV4-3	NA	TRBJ2-2	CASSQTTGELFF	TGCGCCAGCAGCCAGACAACCGGGGAGCTGTTTTTT
NA	TRBV10-3	NA	TRBJ2-3	CAISESWWGRPNTQYF	TGTGCCATCAGTGAGTCGTGGTGGGGCAGACCTAATACGCAGTATTTT
NA	TRBV29-1	NA	TRBJ2-7	CSVADGSYGQYF	TGCAGCGTGGCTGACGGGTCCTACGGGCAGTACTTC
NA	TRBV4-2	NA	TRBJ2-1	CASNQDSGPWGRSSVNEQFF	TGTGCCAGCAACCAAGATTCGGGGCCCTGGGGGCGCTCGTCTGTCAATGAGCAGTTCTTC
NA	TRBV30	NA	TRBJ1-5	CAWSVEGHGQHQHF	TGTGCCTGGAGTGTTGAGGGACACGGACAGCACCAGCATTTT
once	TRBV12-3/TRBV12-4	NA	TRBJ1-2	CASSSRVSDVGQGYTF	TGTGCCAGCAGTTCCCGGGTATCAGATGTTGGGCAGGGCTACACCTTC
NA	TRBV5-4	NA	TRBJ2-2	CASSTGAKNTGELFF	TGTGCCAGCAGCACGGGAGCTAAGAACACCGGGGAGCTGTTTTTT
NA	TRBV6-1	TRBD1	TRBJ1-5	CASSERDREQPQHF	TGTGCCAGCAGTGAAAGGGACAGGGAACAGCCCCAGCATTTT
many	TRBV11-2	TRBD1	TRBJ1-3	CASSKTSGTVSGNTIYF	TGTGCCAGCAGTAAAACCTCCGGGACAGTCTCTGGAAACACCATATATTTT
NA	TRBV6-5	TRBD2	TRBJ2-5	CASSYRTSGRSQETQYF	TGTGCCAGCAGTTACCGGACTAGCGGGAGGTCTCAAGAGACCCAGTACTTC
NA	TRBV11-2	TRBD2	TRBJ2-3	CTSSERGADTQYF	TGTACCAGCAGCGAGCGGGGAGCGGATACGCAGTATTTT
many	TRBV12-3/TRBV12-4	NA	TRBJ2-1	CASSYPPSGAGYEQFF	TGTGCCAGCAGTTACCCCCCCTCCGGAGCAGGGTATGAGCAGTTCTTC
NA	TRBV9	NA	TRBJ1-2	CASSAGTNYGYTF	TGTGCCAGCAGCGCCGGAACTAACTATGGCTACACCTTC
few	TRBV12-3/TRBV12-4	NA	TRBJ2-7	CAGSPRGYEQYF	TGTGCCGGCAGTCCCCGGGGCTACGAGCAGTACTTC
NA	TRBV12-3/TRBV12-4	NA	TRBJ1-1	CAGKPKMAGTTAEAFF	TGTGCCGGTAAACCTAAGATGGCAGGGACTACCGCTGAAGCTTTCTTT
many	TRBV6-1	NA	TRBJ1-1	CASRKAQGLYEAFF	TGTGCCAGCAGGAAAGCTCAAGGTCTGTATGAAGCTTTCTTT
NA	TRBV6-6	NA	TRBJ2-1	CASSYGVGEQFF	TGTGCCAGCAGTTACGGGGTGGGTGAGCAGTTCTTC
many	TRBV12-3/TRBV12-4	NA	TRBJ2-1	CASNQVASVRLDEQFF	TGTGCCAGCAACCAAGTGGCTAGCGTACGTTTGGATGAGCAGTTCTTC
NA	TRBV7-9	NA	TRBJ2-5	CASRRAARETQETQYF	TGTGCCAGCAGGCGTGCAGCGAGAGAAACCCAAGAGACCCAGTACTTC
NA	TRBV12-3/TRBV12-4	TRBD1	TRBJ1-5	CASSNRDRQPQHF	TGTGCCAGCAGTAACAGGGACAGACAGCCCCAGCATTTT
NA	TRBV6-6	TRBD2	TRBJ2-2	CASSPSGNIRELFF	TGTGCCAGCAGCCCGAGCGGGAACATCAGGGAGCTGTTTTTT
many	TRBV11-3	NA	TRBJ2-1	CAGSLPGPHNEQFF	TGTGCCGGCAGCTTACCCGGGCCACACAATGAGCAGTTCTTC
NA	TRBV6-6	NA	TRBJ2-1	CASTLTMDLRSNEQFF	TGTGCCAGCACTCTCACAATGGACCTCCGTAGCAATGAGCAGTTCTTC
once	TRBV30	NA	TRBJ2-3	CAWSVRPQGADTQYF	TGTGCCTGGAGTGTCCGCCCCCAGGGAGCAGATACGCAGTATTTT
few	TRBV6-2/TRBV6-3	NA	TRBJ1-4	CASSYAGFEKLFF	TGTGCCAGCAGTTACGCCGGGTTTGAAAAACTGTTTTTT
many	TRBV12-3/TRBV12-4	NA	TRBJ2-6	CASSFVTSGANVLTF	TGTGCCAGCAGTTTCGTGACTTCCGGGGCCAACGTCCTGACTTTC
NA	TRBV5-4	NA	TRBJ2-1	CASSPRLDTYNEQFF	TGTGCCAGCAGTCCCAGGCTGGACACCTACAATGAGCAGTTCTTC
NA	TRBV6-4	NA	TRBJ1-6	CASSDWSRQSDNSLLHF	TGTGCCAGCAGTGACTGGAGCCGACAGTCGGATAATTCACTCCTCCACTTT
many	TRBV6-1	TRBD1	TRBJ2-5	CASSGNRGGETQYF	TGTGCCAGCAGTGGTAACAGGGGTGGAGAGACCCAGTACTTC